This entry lists 32 T cell receptor beta chains sequenced from one sample in a study of blood T cell repertoires in COVID-19. Sequencing was performed with immunoSEQ multiplex PCR; in TCRdb, only in-frame clones are kept and a portion is missing. The data hold under 55,000 clones, with more than 90% observed a single time. The sequencing input was peripheral blood. Receptors were obtained from a human donor in a cohort sampled during active COVID-19.

The chain employs TRBV11-2 and TRBJ2-7, with 12 bases that match TRBD2. In germline, CDR1 is SGHAT, CDR2 FQNNGV. Losses at the gene ends were 5 bases for V and 2 bases for J; bases not matched to a gene: 4. There are 15 residues in the CDR3. CDR3 DNA: TGTGCCAGCAGCCCCAGGACTAGCGGGACCTACGAGCAGTACTTC. Protein product: CASSPRTSGTYEQYF. Full variable domain (outside the CDR3, taken from reference TRBV11-2 and TRBJ2-7): EAGVAQSPRYKIIEKRQSVAFWCNPISGHATLYWYQQILGQGPKLLIQFQNNGVVDDSQLPKDRFSAERLKGVDSTLKIQPAKLEDSAVYLCASSPRTSGTYEQYFGPGTRLTVT.

The rearrangement joins TRBV21-1 to TRBJ2-1; the table gives TRBD1 as D, unverified against the DNA. TRBV21-1 is listed as a pseudogene. This CDR3 is 16 amino acids long. The CDR3 here is CASSSRQGRSYNEQFF. CDR3 bases: TGTGCCAGCAGCAGCCGACAGGGGCGCTCCTACAATGAGCAGTTCTTC.

The chain links TRBV5-6 to TRBJ2-3; D unclear. This CDR3 is 16 amino acids long. V lost 4 bases and J lost 0, with 15 bases in between. In germline, CDR1 is SGHDT, CDR2 YYEEEE. The CDR3 protein is CASSSLDFRSTDTQYF. CDR3 nucleotide sequence: TGTGCCAGCAGCAGTCTAGACTTTCGTAGCACAGATACGCAGTATTTT. Supplemented by reference TRBV5-6 and TRBJ2-3, the full variable domain reads DAGVTQSPTHLIKTRGQQVTLRCSPKSGHDTVSWYQQALGQGPQFIFQYYEEEERQRGNFPDRFSGHQFPNYSSELNVNALLLGDSALYLCASSSLDFRSTDTQYFGPGTRLTVL.

The CDR3 loop is CASSKGQGATGANVLTF. DNA of the CDR3: TGTGCCAGCAGCAAAGGACAGGGGGCAACGGGGGCCAACGTCCTGACTTTC. This chain connects TRBV4-2 to TRBJ2-6; 11 bases line up with TRBD1. Germline trimming cut 5 bases from V and 4 bases from J; bases unmatched to any gene: 7. The CDR3 consists of 17 residues. Germline V gene lookup returns CDR1 LGHNA and CDR2 YNFKEQ.

The chain employs TRBV6-5 and TRBJ1-3; D may be TRBD1 (5 bases). The length of the CDR3 is 15 residues. The germline V gene encodes CDR1 MNHEY and CDR2 SVGAGI. V lost 7 bases to trimming and J lost 1 base, with 14 bases between them. The CDR3 DNA reads as TGTGCCAGCACGGGGGGATTTTTTTCTGGAAACACCATATATTTT. Its protein is CASTGGFFSGNTIYF.

This chain links TRBV4-2 with TRBJ2-3; 10 positions agree with TRBD2. The CDR3 totals 16 residues. After removal of 0 bases from V and 5 bases from J, the junction contained 5 bases not matched to a gene. The germline gives CDR1 LGHNA, CDR2 YNFKEQ. DNA of the CDR3: TGTGCCAGCAGCCAAGAGGACAGCGGGAGGGGAGATACGCAGTATTTT. This gives the protein CASSQEDSGRGDTQYF.

This chain joins TRBV2 and TRBJ1-3, with D hard to call. Germline-derived CDR1 and CDR2 are SNHLY and FYNNEI. V shed 6 bases and J shed 1 base, with 10 bases lying between them. The CDR3 extends over 14 amino acids. The DNA for the CDR3 is TGTGCCAGCAGATCACAACCTTCTGGAAACACCATATATTTT. This encodes CASRSQPSGNTIYF.

This chain uses TRBV27 with TRBJ2-7; 9 nucleotides line up with TRBD1. V lost 2 bases and J lost 2; bases outside the gene matches: 4. Germline V gives CDR1 MNHEY, CDR2 SMNVEV (reference sequence). The CDR3 is 15 residues long. The CDR3 sequence: CASSLRQGGPYEQYV. The CDR3 nucleotides are TGTGCCAGCAGTTTACGACAGGGGGGACCCTACGAGCAGTACGTC.

V and J are TRBV10-2 and TRBJ2-7; D is undetermined. Germline values: CDR1 WSHSY, CDR2 SAAADI. Trimming took off 4 bases at V and 3 bases at J, with 4 bases between the two ends. The CDR3 sequence is 11 residues long. The CDR3 is CASSADYEQYF. CDR3 nucleotides: TGCGCCAGCAGTGCAGACTACGAGCAGTACTTC.

Worth noting for this clone: The limits of the CDR3 on the DNA are not certain, so only TCRdb's listed CDR3 is given. The chain links TRBV28 to TRBJ1-5. The CDR3 has 13 amino acids, counting both end residues. Germline assignment: CDR1 MDHEN and CDR2 SYDVKM. CDR3 residues: CASSSSVNQPQHF.

CDR3 in DNA: TGTGCCAGCAGCCAAGTTAGCGGGGCACGGACCTGGGAGACCCAGTACTTC. Its translation is CASSQVSGARTWETQYF. V usage is TRBV3-1 (or the pseudogene TRBV3-2) and J usage is TRBJ2-5; TRBD2 matches 8 bases. This CDR3 is built from 17 residues. The V gene end was trimmed by 1 base and the J gene end by 5 bases; junction bases not matched to a gene: 12. From germline, CDR1 is LGHDT and CDR2 YNNKEL (reference sequence).

This sequence joins TRBV11-1 and TRBJ1-1, with unresolved D. V dropped 7 bases and J dropped 4 bases, with 19 bases sitting between them. This CDR3 spans 15 amino acids. The germline CDR1 and CDR2 sequences are SGHAT and FQDESV (reference sequence). The CDR3 nucleotides are TGTGCCAGCAAAAGAGACGCAGGCCCGGTCACTGAAGCTTTCTTT. Translating gives CASKRDAGPVTEAFF.

The chain couples TRBV4-1 to TRBJ2-7; 7 bases fit TRBD1. Unmatched junction bases numbered 1, after V lost 2 bases and J lost 3 bases. The germline V gene encodes CDR1 MGHRA and CDR2 YSYEKL. The CDR3 has 13 residues. CDR3 DNA sequence: TGCGCCAGCAGCCAATGGACAGGCTACGAGCAGTACTTC. Amino acids: CASSQWTGYEQYF.

V and J are TRBV29-1 and TRBJ2-5, with a possible D match to TRBD2 (6 bases). The CDR3 has 11 residues. Per the germline V gene, CDR1 is SQVTM and CDR2 is ANQGSEA. Trimming took off 7 bases at V and 7 bases at J, with 13 bases between the two ends. The CDR3: CSAVPGGTQYF. CDR3 nucleotides: TGCAGCGCAGTACCCGGGGGGACCCAGTACTTC.

Here the CDR3 reads CSVAGTSGRFDNEQFF. Here the CDR3 DNA reads TGCAGCGTTGCGGGGACTAGCGGGAGATTCGACAATGAGCAGTTCTTC. The chain joins TRBV29-1 to TRBJ2-1; 14 positions agree with TRBD2. CDR1 is SQVTM, CDR2 ANQGSEA, per germline. J was trimmed by 5 bases and V by 4 bases; bases with no gene match: 7. The CDR3 spans 16 residues.

J is TRBJ2-4 and V is TRBV10-1; D might be TRBD2 (5 bases). The length of the CDR3 is 16 residues. V lost 0 bases and J 2 bases, leaving 11 bases between the germline ends. From germline, CDR1 is WNHNN and CDR2 SYGVQD (reference sequence). The CDR3 loop is CASSESGVGTKNIQYF. In DNA, the CDR3 is TGCGCCAGCAGTGAGTCCGGGGTGGGGACCAAAAACATTCAGTACTTC.

The V gene is TRBV11-3, the J gene TRBJ1-1; 7 bases are a match to TRBD1. This CDR3 region has 15 residues. CDR1 SGHNT and CDR2 YENEEA come from the germline V gene. Losses at the gene ends were 0 bases for V and 3 bases for J; bases not matched to a gene: 4. The CDR3 loop is CASSLERTGHTEAFF. CDR3 in DNA: TGTGCCAGCAGCTTAGAACGGACAGGTCACACTGAAGCTTTCTTT. Based on the CDR3 plus reference TRBV11-3 and TRBJ1-1, the full variable domain is EAGVVQSPRYKIIEKKQPVAFWCNPISGHNTLYWYLQNLGQGPELLIRYENEEAVDDSQLPKDRFSAERLKGVDSTLKIQPAELGDSAVYLCASSLERTGHTEAFFGQGTRLTVV.

The chain has TRBV14 and TRBJ1-2, with D unresolved. Germline CDR1 is SGHDN and CDR2 is FVKESK. The CDR3 contains 13 residues. The germline V and J ends were trimmed by 1 base and 7 bases, with 10 bases remaining between them. In nucleotides, the CDR3 is TGTGCCAGCAGCCAAGTACGGACTAGTGGCTACACCTTC. It codes for CASSQVRTSGYTF.

The chain carries TRBV12-3 or TRBV12-4 and TRBJ1-5; D not certain. V was clipped by 6 bases and J by 6 bases, with 9 bases between them. The CDR3 has 12 residues. The CDR3 sequence is CASSGVGQPQHF. The CDR3 nucleotides read TGTGCCAGCAGCGGAGTTGGTCAGCCCCAGCATTTT.

V usage is TRBV5-4 and J usage is TRBJ2-7, with TRBD1 matching over 9 bases. The CDR3 runs to 15 residues. Trimming removed 5 bases from V and 3 bases from J; junction bases left unmatched: 9. In germline, CDR1 is SGHNT, CDR2 YYREEE (reference sequence). The CDR3 protein is CASRSSGTGNYEQYF. Here the CDR3 DNA reads TGTGCCAGCAGATCCTCCGGGACAGGGAACTACGAGCAGTACTTC.

The J gene is TRBJ2-2, the V gene TRBV12-3 or TRBV12-4; D unclear. This CDR3 is 12 amino acids long. V shed 4 bases and J shed 6 bases, with 6 bases lying between them. The CDR3 reads CASSSEAGELFF. The DNA for the CDR3 is TGTGCCAGCAGTTCCGAGGCCGGGGAGCTGTTTTTT.

This sequence joins TRBV19 and TRBJ2-1, with a possible D match to TRBD2 (5 bases). Germline V gene sequence: CDR1 LNHDA, CDR2 SQIVND (reference sequence). The V end was cut by 6 bases, the J end by 1 base, with 16 bases between. The CDR3 length is 16 residues. Written as DNA, the CDR3 is TGTGCCAGTAGAAGTGCCACGCGGGCTTCCTACAATGAGCAGTTCTTC. The encoded protein is CASRSATRASYNEQFF.

The chain has TRBV28 and TRBJ2-7, with 7 nucleotides matching TRBD1. CDR1 and CDR2 (germline): MDHEN, SYDVKM. Trimming at V came to 4 bases and at J to 3 bases, leaving 6 bases not matched to a gene. This CDR3 spans 14 amino acids. The CDR3 bases are TGTGCCAGCAGTTCCTCGGACAGGTACTACGAGCAGTACTTC. It codes for CASSSSDRYYEQYF.

V usage is TRBV7-2 and J usage is TRBJ2-7; 13 positions match TRBD2. The CDR3 contains 15 residues. J was trimmed by 3 bases and V by 5 bases; bases with no gene match: 4. CDR1 SGHTA and CDR2 FQGNSA come from the germline V gene. The CDR3 spells CASSEGLAGVYEQYF. CDR3 in DNA: TGTGCCAGCAGCGAAGGACTAGCGGGAGTCTACGAGCAGTACTTC.

This clone has just one count. The V gene is TRBV12-5, the J gene TRBJ2-1; 8 positions agree with TRBD1. The CDR3 runs 18 residues. J was trimmed by 0 bases and V by 2 bases; bases with no gene match: 9. Looked up from germline, CDR1 is LGHNT and CDR2 is FRNRAP. Here the CDR3 DNA reads TGTGCTAGTGGTTTGAGACAGGGGATTAGAAGCTCCTACAATGAGCAGTTCTTC. Translating it yields CASGLRQGIRSSYNEQFF.

This clone has only a few counts. This chain connects TRBV29-1 to TRBJ2-1; TRBD1 matches 9 bases. V was clipped by 6 bases and J by 9 bases; unmatched bases: 6. This CDR3 spans 12 amino acids. In germline, CDR1 is SQVTM, CDR2 ANQGSEA. The CDR3 bases are TGCAGCGTGACAGGGGGATCTTTTGAGCAGTTCTTC. Translated, it gives CSVTGGSFEQFF.

The chain is built from TRBV2 and TRBJ1-3; D is ambiguous. The CDR3 runs 14 residues. Between the trimmed V and J ends, which lost 8 bases and 0 bases, there was a span of 11 bases. Germline V gene data show CDR1 as SNHLY and CDR2 as FYNNEI. The CDR3 region is CASLKESSGNTIYF. CDR3 DNA sequence: TGTGCCAGCCTAAAGGAGAGCTCTGGAAACACCATATATTTT.

The gene calls are TRBV10-3 and TRBJ2-1, with 10 bases that match TRBD2. The trim removed 6 bases at V and 8 bases at J, leaving 7 bases unmatched. Per germline, CDR1 ENHRY and CDR2 SYGVKD. CDR3 size: 14 residues. CDR3 DNA: TGTGCCATCAGGGAGCGGGAGGGCCTAGATGAGCAGTTCTTC. It translates to CAIREREGLDEQFF.

V usage is TRBV23-1 and J usage is TRBJ2-6; 9 bases map to TRBD1. TRBV23-1 is given ORF status, its function remaining uncertain. This CDR3 spans 18 amino acids. V lost 7 bases and J lost 1; bases outside the gene matches: 11. The CDR3 DNA sequence: TGCGCCAGCACAACCCGGGACAGGGTGGTATCTGGGGCCAACGTCCTGACTTTC. Its protein product is CASTTRDRVVSGANVLTF.

V usage is TRBV4-1 and J usage is TRBJ1-1, with 8 bases lining up with TRBD1. CDR3 length: 16 residues. Germline CDR1 reads MGHRA; CDR2 reads YSYEKL. With 4 bases clipped from V and 0 bases from J, the junction kept 7 bases outside the gene matches. DNA of the CDR3: TGCGCCAGCAGCCGAGGACAGGGCCCTTTGAACACTGAAGCTTTCTTT. Translated: CASSRGQGPLNTEAFF.

The chain's CDR3 is CASSPRGFRGSGANVLTF. For the CDR3, the DNA is TGCGCCAGCAGCCCCCGGGGGTTTAGGGGCTCTGGGGCCAACGTCCTGACTTTC. The rearrangement joins TRBV4-1 to TRBJ2-6, with D perhaps TRBD2 (6 bases). The V end lost 4 bases, the J end lost 0 bases, and 16 bases lay between the germline ends. From germline, CDR1 is MGHRA and CDR2 YSYEKL. The CDR3 loop spans 18 amino acids.

The chain uses TRBV9 and TRBJ1-1, with no clear D. V was clipped by 0 bases and J by 11 bases, with 17 bases between them. The CDR3 spans 14 residues. The germline V gene has CDR1 SGDLS and CDR2 YYNGEE. The CDR3 region is CASSVDVSEYGAFF. As DNA, the CDR3 is TGTGCCAGCAGCGTAGACGTCAGCGAATATGGGGCTTTCTTT.